This T cell receptor beta chain was identified in a study of T cell repertoires in cytomegalovirus infection. Study-wide context: It was the public TCR beta signatures that indicated both CMV infection and matching HLA type.

In germline, CDR1 is SGHTA, CDR2 FQGNSA. The CDR3 extends over 14 amino acids. The V and J ends lost 2 bases and 0 bases respectively, with 5 bases between them. Comments on this clonotype: The antigen remains unidentified.

TCRdb ran MiXCR on the reads and lists one entry per CDR3 protein. The sample lists 300,000 or so distinct CDR3 sequences, roughly 26% seen once, with approximately 15% in the top ten. General study findings and limits: In two of eight donors, the top clonotype was HLA-C-restricted CMV-specific. Of the TCR beta families, the public ones yielded a cumulative frequency that identified carriers of CMV plus the relevant HLA.

The receptor comes from a human donor in good health (CMV status not recorded). Some clones in this sample may be carry-over from other donors' samples. Sequencing used PBMCs. V is TRBV7-2 and J is TRBJ1-5; no reliable D call. The CDR3 loop reads CASSLSPSNQPQHF. CDR3 coding DNA: TGTGCCAGCAGCTTATCTCCTAGCAATCAGCCCCAGCATTTT.